These 31 T cell receptor beta chains came from one sample sequenced in a study of blood T cell repertoires in COVID-19. Sequencing used immunoSEQ multiplex PCR; TCRdb keeps in-frame clones, though not all of them. The table includes about 88,000 clones, around nine tenths detected once. Material: peripheral blood. All receptors derive from a woman in her fifties or sixties with COVID-19, enrolled during active disease.

The V call is TRBV6-2 or TRBV6-3, the J call TRBJ2-2, with 7 bases lining up with TRBD2. The V gene's germline CDR1 is MNHEY and CDR2 SVGEGT. This CDR3 contains 18 residues. Losses at the gene ends were 6 bases for V and 0 bases for J; bases not matched to a gene: 13. The CDR3: CASSPRLAPLSNTGELFF. The CDR3 DNA sequence: TGTGCCAGCAGCCCTCGACTAGCCCCGCTTTCGAACACCGGGGAGCTGTTTTTT.

The gene calls are TRBV5-1 and TRBJ1-4, with TRBD1 matching over 7 bases. The CDR3 has 15 amino acids. The germline V gene has CDR1 SGHRS and CDR2 YFSETQ. Losses at the gene ends were 4 bases for V and 6 bases for J; bases not matched to a gene: 9. CDR3 nucleotides: TGCGCCAGCAGCAGGACGGGACAGCAATATGAAAAACTGTTTTTT. Encoded protein: CASSRTGQQYEKLFF.

The rearrangement links TRBV5-6 to TRBJ1-4; D is perhaps TRBD1 (5 bases). Germline V gene data show CDR1 as SGHDT and CDR2 as YYEEEE. Trimming took 1 base from V and 8 from J, leaving 18 bases between them. The CDR3 runs 16 residues. CDR3 residues: CASSLYSRRVGEKLFF. CDR3 in DNA: TGTGCCAGCAGCTTGTACTCCCGCAGGGTTGGCGAAAAACTGTTTTTT. The entire variable domain, with the rest obtained from reference TRBV5-6 and TRBJ1-4, is as follows: DAGVTQSPTHLIKTRGQQVTLRCSPKSGHDTVSWYQQALGQGPQFIFQYYEEEERQRGNFPDRFSGHQFPNYSSELNVNALLLGDSALYLCASSLYSRRVGEKLFFGSGTQLSVL.

The gene calls are TRBV29-1 and TRBJ1-1, with unresolved D. This CDR3 contains 13 residues. Per the germline V gene, CDR1 is SQVTM and CDR2 is ANQGSEA. Trimming removed 6 bases at V and 1 base at J, with 12 bases between. This CDR3 is CSVAKSPNTEAFF. As DNA, the CDR3 is TGCAGCGTAGCCAAGAGTCCGAACACTGAAGCTTTCTTT.

This chain uses TRBV28 with TRBJ2-6; 8 bases fit TRBD2. The V and J ends lost 6 bases and 0 bases, in that order; junction bases with no gene match: 7. The germline V gene has CDR1 MDHEN and CDR2 SYDVKM. The CDR3 contains 17 residues. CDR3 sequence: CASRQAGAVSGANVLTF. The CDR3 DNA sequence: TGTGCCAGCAGACAAGCGGGGGCGGTCTCTGGGGCCAACGTCCTGACTTTC.

This chain joins TRBV11-2 and TRBJ1-1; 8 bases match TRBD1. The germline V gene encodes CDR1 SGHAT and CDR2 FQNNGV. The CDR3 has 13 residues. Trimming cost V 4 bases and J 5 bases; bases outside gene matches: 3. In nucleotides, the CDR3 is TGTGCCAGCAGCTCCGACAGGGGAACTGAAGCTTTCTTT. It translates to CASSSDRGTEAFF.

The chain recombines TRBV5-5 with TRBJ2-7; D is unresolved. The length of the CDR3 is 14 residues. V was shortened by 0 bases and J by 2 bases, with 9 bases between the two germline ends. Germline V gene data show CDR1 as SGHKS and CDR2 as YYEKEE (reference sequence). CDR3 bases: TGTGCCAGCAGCTTGGGCAGGCGTCCCTACGAGCAGTACTTC. It yields the protein CASSLGRRPYEQYF.

This chain links TRBV7-2 with TRBJ2-7; 14 bases fit TRBD2. CDR1 and CDR2 (germline): SGHTA, FQGNSA. The CDR3 is 15 residues long. Unmatched junction bases numbered 8, after V lost 6 bases and J lost 7 bases. In DNA form, the CDR3 reads TGTGCCAGCAGACCCGGACTAGCGGGGGGTTATGAGCAGTACTTC. This gives the protein CASRPGLAGGYEQYF.

The chain uses TRBV9 and TRBJ2-3; 11 bases match TRBD2. V was clipped by 4 bases and J by 0 bases; unmatched bases: 4. The CDR3 is made up of 16 amino acids. Germline V gene sequence: CDR1 SGDLS, CDR2 YYNGEE. In nucleotides, the CDR3 is TGTGCCAGCAGCAGAAGACTAGCGGGGAGCACAGATACGCAGTATTTT. Translated, it gives CASSRRLAGSTDTQYF.

V usage is TRBV4-1 and J usage is TRBJ2-4; 12 bases are a match to TRBD2. Germline V CDR1 and CDR2: MGHRA, YSYEKL. Unmatched junction bases numbered 7, after V lost 4 bases and J lost 6 bases. The CDR3 is 16 amino acids. The CDR3, as DNA: TGCGCCAGCAGCCCCGCTAGCGGGGGGGCTGTAAACATTCAGTACTTC. This translates into CASSPASGGAVNIQYF.

The CDR3 loop reads CASSLGDRVGKLFF. The DNA of the CDR3 is TGTGCCAGCAGTTTAGGGGACAGGGTCGGTAAACTGTTTTTT. The chain uses TRBV28 and TRBJ1-4; 9 nucleotides agree with TRBD1. Looked up from germline, CDR1 is MDHEN and CDR2 is SYDVKM. CDR3 size: 14 residues. Unmatched junction bases numbered 6, after V lost 2 bases and J lost 11 bases.

The chain carries TRBV19 and TRBJ1-2, with 9 bases that match TRBD1. Losses at the gene ends were 6 bases for V and 8 bases for J; bases not matched to a gene: 13. Looked up from germline, CDR1 is LNHDA and CDR2 is SQIVND (reference sequence). The CDR3 runs to 15 residues. CDR3 loop: CASRNFGGQGSGYTF. CDR3 nucleotide sequence: TGTGCCAGTAGAAATTTCGGGGGACAGGGTAGCGGCTACACCTTC.

The CDR3 nucleotides read TGTGCCAGCAGTCCCCGTTCGGCAGGGATGGGTGAGACCCAGTACTTC. Translated, it gives CASSPRSAGMGETQYF. V and J are TRBV28 and TRBJ2-5; tentatively, D is TRBD1 (5 bases). The germline gives CDR1 MDHEN, CDR2 SYDVKM. This CDR3 contains 16 residues. V shed 5 bases and J shed 5 bases, with 21 bases lying between them.

The CDR3 DNA sequence: TGTGCCTGGAGTTCCAGCTCCTACAATGAGCAGTTCTTC. It codes for CAWSSSSYNEQFF. The chain is built from TRBV30 and TRBJ2-1, with D uncertain. The CDR3 extends over 13 amino acids. Germline CDR1 and CDR2: GTSNPN and SVGIG (reference sequence). Trimming left V 2 bases short and J 0 bases short, with 5 bases between. Supplemented by reference TRBV30 and TRBJ2-1, the full variable domain reads SQTIHQWPATLVQPVGSPLSLECTVEGTSNPNLYWYRQAAGRGLQLLFYSVGIGQISSEVPQNLSASRPQDRQFILSSKKLLLSDSGFYLCAWSSSSYNEQFFGPGTRLTVL.

A word on this clone: Mismatch with germline at one junction end may stem from a read error. The chain links TRBV5-4 to TRBJ1-2; the D is unclear. Germline-derived CDR1 and CDR2 are SGHNT and YYREEE (reference sequence). CDR3 size: 11 residues. The CDR3 spells CASSLARAVAF. CDR3 nucleotide sequence: TGTGCCAGCAGCTTGGCAAGAGCGGTTGCCTTC.

This clone has just a few counts. This chain connects TRBV29-1 to TRBJ1-1; tentative D call: TRBD1 (6 bases). Trimming cost V 3 bases and J 10 bases, with 12 bases left between them. Per germline, CDR1 SQVTM and CDR2 ANQGSEA. This CDR3 has 11 residues. CDR3 DNA sequence: TGCAGCGTTGATTGGGGGGGGCTAGCTTTCTTT. It encodes CSVDWGGLAFF.

This rearrangement joins TRBV6-1 to TRBJ2-7, with D possibly TRBD1 on 6 matching bases. Trimming pared 3 bases from V and 6 bases from J, leaving 15 bases between. CDR3 length equals 14 residues. Germline V gives CDR1 MNHNS, CDR2 SASEGT. CDR3 bases: TGTGCCAGCAGTGACCCCGGGACACCGATCGAGCAGTACTTC. Its translation: CASSDPGTPIEQYF.

The chain joins TRBV9 to TRBJ1-1; a possible D gene is TRBD1 (5 bases). Germline loops: CDR1 SGDLS, CDR2 YYNGEE. Trimming took off 3 bases at V and 1 base at J, with 13 bases between the two ends. The CDR3 covers 15 residues. The CDR3 DNA sequence: TGTGCCAGCAGCGCAGTCGGGCAGGGGAACACTGAAGCTTTCTTT. This codes for CASSAVGQGNTEAFF.

The J gene is TRBJ2-3, the V gene TRBV5-1, with no clear D. This CDR3 region has 14 residues. Looked up from germline, CDR1 is SGHRS and CDR2 is YFSETQ. Trimming cost V 1 base and J 4 bases, with 10 bases left between them. CDR3 protein: CASSLNGSPDTQYF. The DNA of the CDR3 is TGCGCCAGCAGCTTGAATGGTAGCCCAGATACGCAGTATTTT.

V usage is TRBV2 and J usage is TRBJ1-2, with TRBD1 identical over 7 bases. The CDR3 extends over 14 amino acids. With V trimmed by 2 bases and J by 4 bases, 4 bases remained unmatched. CDR1 and CDR2 (germline): SNHLY, FYNNEI. CDR3 region: CASSERQGSYGYTF. CDR3 coding DNA: TGTGCCAGCAGTGAAAGACAGGGCTCCTATGGCTACACCTTC.

The CDR3 DNA reads as TGTGCCAGCAGTACCATTGGAGGAACGAACACTGAAGCTTTCTTT. This encodes CASSTIGGTNTEAFF. The V and J genes are TRBV6-5 and TRBJ1-1; D gene unclear. There are 15 residues in the CDR3. V lost 5 bases and J lost 1, with 14 bases in between. Germline V CDR1 and CDR2: MNHEY, SVGAGI.

The chain combines TRBV4-2 with TRBJ1-2, with 11 bases fitting TRBD1. Losses at the gene ends were 0 bases for V and 7 bases for J; bases not matched to a gene: 4. Germline V CDR1 and CDR2: LGHNA, YNFKEQ. This CDR3 is 15 amino acids long. CDR3 residues: CASSQDFGQGAGYTF. The CDR3 DNA reads TGTGCCAGCAGCCAAGATTTCGGACAGGGGGCTGGCTACACCTTC.

The count of this clone is one. The chain is built from TRBV4-2 and TRBJ1-4; D possibly corresponds to TRBD1 (5 bases). CDR3 length: 15 amino acids. Germline CDR1 LGHNA, CDR2 YNFKEQ. V lost 1 base and J lost 5, with 11 bases in between. CDR3 in amino acids: CASSQGSRVNEKLFF. DNA for the CDR3: TGTGCCAGCAGCCAAGGGTCCAGGGTAAATGAAAAACTGTTTTTT.

The chain recombines TRBV18 with TRBJ2-2; unclear D gene. The CDR3 is 14 amino acids. Germline CDR1 reads KGHSH; CDR2 reads LQKENI. Trimming stripped 8 bases from V and 0 bases from J, with 10 bases between. In DNA, the CDR3 is TGTGCCAGCCATAAGCGAGCGAACACCGGGGAGCTGTTTTTT. Protein product: CASHKRANTGELFF.

The table lists this clone with a count of one. This chain uses TRBV4-3 with TRBJ1-3; D is unresolved. The CDR3 is 16 amino acids. Trimming removed 1 base from V and 0 bases from J, with 10 bases in between. The V gene's germline CDR1 is LGHNA and CDR2 YSLEER. CDR3 residues: CASSQGPGRSGNTIYF. The CDR3 DNA follows: TGCGCCAGCAGCCAAGGGCCAGGCCGCTCTGGAAACACCATATATTTT.

V and J are TRBV19 and TRBJ1-5; 9 nucleotides align to TRBD1. J was trimmed by 2 bases and V by 8 bases; bases with no gene match: 13. The CDR3 has 17 residues. Germline values: CDR1 LNHDA, CDR2 SQIVND (reference sequence). CDR3 loop: CASRQDRGGKGNQPQHF. CDR3 DNA sequence: TGTGCCAGTCGACAGGACAGGGGAGGTAAGGGCAATCAGCCCCAGCATTTT.

The genes are TRBV11-2 and TRBJ2-7, with a tentative D call TRBD2 (6 bases). V was pared by 1 base and J by 2 bases, with 12 bases between. Germline CDR1 SGHAT, CDR2 FQNNGV. The CDR3 has 15 amino acids. CDR3 protein: CASSLGRDLPYEQYF. The CDR3 DNA sequence: TGTGCCAGCAGCTTAGGGCGGGATTTACCCTACGAGCAGTACTTC.

The chain has TRBV5-6 and TRBJ1-6; D may be TRBD1 (5 bases). V shed 0 bases and J shed 13 bases, with 14 bases lying between them. Germline CDR1 and CDR2: SGHDT and YYEEEE. The CDR3 is 14 residues long. In nucleotides, the CDR3 is TGTGCCAGCAGCTTGGAGGGGCGATTTGTGCCCCTCCACTTT. Residues: CASSLEGRFVPLHF.

This clone was counted once. This sequence joins TRBV9 and TRBJ2-2, with 7 nucleotides matching TRBD1. The germline V gene encodes CDR1 SGDLS and CDR2 YYNGEE. J lost 4 bases, V lost 1 base, and 7 bases had no gene match. The CDR3 loop spans 16 amino acids. CDR3 sequence: CASSVRQGESTGELFF. CDR3 bases: TGTGCCAGCAGCGTACGACAGGGAGAAAGCACCGGGGAGCTGTTTTTT.

The rearrangement links TRBV12-3 or TRBV12-4 to TRBJ1-1, with D perhaps TRBD1 (5 bases). Trimming took off 6 bases at V and 1 base at J, with 9 bases between the two ends. The CDR3 runs 13 residues. CDR3 bases: TGTGCCAGCAGAAAGACAGCGAACACTGAAGCTTTCTTT. This codes for CASRKTANTEAFF.

The V gene is TRBV25-1, the J gene TRBJ2-1; tentative D call: TRBD1 (6 bases). From germline, CDR1 is MGHDK and CDR2 SYGVNS. CDR3 length: 14 residues. V lost 3 bases and J 4 bases, leaving 10 bases between the germline ends. The CDR3 here is CASSDADRYNEQFF. In DNA form, the CDR3 reads TGTGCCAGCAGTGATGCGGACAGATACAATGAGCAGTTCTTC.